There are a few counts of the clone carrying this TCR beta chain. This sample is part of a study of T cells after yellow fever vaccination. TCRdb ran MiXCR on the 5' RACE reads and lists one entry per CDR3 protein. Of roughly 96,000 distinct CDR3 sequences listed, 7.5% to 10% are singletons. The clonotype was recovered from a man aged 18-30 years who received the YFV17D yellow fever vaccine. Source: CD8+ T cells not binding an NS4B(214-222) dextramer, sorted from PBMCs, taken roughly 14 days after the first yellow fever vaccination.

The CDR3 DNA sequence: TGTGCCAGCAGCCGCTGGGCAGGGGATGATGAGCAGTTCTTC. It encodes CASSRWAGDDEQFF. The chain carries TRBV7-3 and TRBJ2-1; weak D call: TRBD1 (6 bases). The CDR3 loop spans 14 amino acids. The germline V gene has CDR1 SGHTA and CDR2 FQGTGA. V was shortened by 5 bases and J by 8 bases, with 16 bases between the two germline ends.